The T cell receptor (beta chain) under discussion was sequenced for a study of T cell therapy after organ transplantation. Study-wide context: Eight of the ten patients were clinical responders.

On this clone itself: The antigen remains undetermined.

Profiled with immunoSEQ multiplex PCR; TCRdb holds only in-frame clones, not every one. The data hold 1,100 or so clones, with 66% observed a single time. The study, taken as a whole, reports: Lower pretherapy CD8 clonality went with larger post-therapy fold change. Reconstitution after therapy seemingly combined transferred and product-undetected endogenous clonotypes.

This CDR3 is 16 amino acids long. Germline CDR1 reads SGDLS; CDR2 reads YYNGEE. V was pared by 0 bases and J by 9 bases, with 7 bases of the junction left unmatched. The V and J genes are TRBV9 and TRBJ2-1; 12 bases line up with TRBD2. The sequence was collected from a human patient who had received a solid organ transplant and had CMV disease. The sample here was CD8+ T cells from blood, taken before autologous CMV-specific T cell therapy. CDR3: CASSVGPSGRAGEQFF. Written as DNA, the CDR3 is TGTGCCAGCAGCGTAGGACCTAGCGGGAGGGCCGGTGAGCAGTTCTTC.